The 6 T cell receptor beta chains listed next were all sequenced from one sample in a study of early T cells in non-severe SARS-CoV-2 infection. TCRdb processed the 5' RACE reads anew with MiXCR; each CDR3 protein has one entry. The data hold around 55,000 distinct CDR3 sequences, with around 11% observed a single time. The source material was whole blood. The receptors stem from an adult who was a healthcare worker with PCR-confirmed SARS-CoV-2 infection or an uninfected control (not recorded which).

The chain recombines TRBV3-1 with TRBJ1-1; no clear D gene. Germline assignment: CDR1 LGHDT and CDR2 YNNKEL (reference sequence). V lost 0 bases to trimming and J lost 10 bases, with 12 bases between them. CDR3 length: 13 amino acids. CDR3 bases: TGTGCCAGCAGCCAAGATAGGCGGGTCGCAGCTTTCTTT. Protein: CASSQDRRVAAFF.

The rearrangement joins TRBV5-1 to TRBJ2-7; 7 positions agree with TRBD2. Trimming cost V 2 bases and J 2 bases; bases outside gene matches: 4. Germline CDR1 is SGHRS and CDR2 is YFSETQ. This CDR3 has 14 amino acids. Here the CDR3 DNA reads TGCGCCAGCAGCTTCTCTAGCGGCACCTACGAGCAGTACTTC. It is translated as CASSFSSGTYEQYF.

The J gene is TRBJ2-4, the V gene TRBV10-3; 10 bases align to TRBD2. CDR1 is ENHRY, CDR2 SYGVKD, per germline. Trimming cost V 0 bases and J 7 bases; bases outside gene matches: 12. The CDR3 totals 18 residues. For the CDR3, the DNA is TGTGCCATCAGTGAGTCGAAGTCAGAAGCGGGAGGGCCCAACATTCAGTACTTC. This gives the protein CAISESKSEAGGPNIQYF.

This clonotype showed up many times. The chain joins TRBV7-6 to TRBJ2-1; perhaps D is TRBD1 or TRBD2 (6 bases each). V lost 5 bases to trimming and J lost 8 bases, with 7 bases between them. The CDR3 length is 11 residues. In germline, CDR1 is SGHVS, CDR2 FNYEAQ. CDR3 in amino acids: CASSRGDEQFF. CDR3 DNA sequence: TGTGCCAGCAGCAGGGGGGATGAGCAGTTCTTC.

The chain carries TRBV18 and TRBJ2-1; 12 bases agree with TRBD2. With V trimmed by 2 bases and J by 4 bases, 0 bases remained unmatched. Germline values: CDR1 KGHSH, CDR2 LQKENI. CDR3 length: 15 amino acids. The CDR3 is CASSPTSGRYNEQFF. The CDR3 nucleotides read TGTGCCAGCTCACCAACTAGCGGGAGGTACAATGAGCAGTTCTTC.

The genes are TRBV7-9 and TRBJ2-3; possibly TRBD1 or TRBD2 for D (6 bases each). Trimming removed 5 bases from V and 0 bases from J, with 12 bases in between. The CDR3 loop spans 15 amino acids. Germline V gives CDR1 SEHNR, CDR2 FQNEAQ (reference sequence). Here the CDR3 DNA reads TGTGCCAGCAGCACCCCGGGGGCTAGCACAGATACGCAGTATTTT. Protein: CASSTPGASTDTQYF.